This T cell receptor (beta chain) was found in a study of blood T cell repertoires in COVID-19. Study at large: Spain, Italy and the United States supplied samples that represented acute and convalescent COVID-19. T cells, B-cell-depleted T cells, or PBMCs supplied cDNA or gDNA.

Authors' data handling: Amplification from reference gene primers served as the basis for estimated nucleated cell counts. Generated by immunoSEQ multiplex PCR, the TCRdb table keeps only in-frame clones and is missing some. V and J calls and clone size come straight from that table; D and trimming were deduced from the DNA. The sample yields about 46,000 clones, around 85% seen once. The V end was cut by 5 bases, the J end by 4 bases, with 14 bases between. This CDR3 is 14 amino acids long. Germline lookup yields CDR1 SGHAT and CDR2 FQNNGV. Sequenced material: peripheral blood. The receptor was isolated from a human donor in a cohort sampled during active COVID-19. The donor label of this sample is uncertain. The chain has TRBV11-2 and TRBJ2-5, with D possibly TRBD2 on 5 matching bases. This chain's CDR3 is CASSQGPRGETQYF. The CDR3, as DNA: TGTGCCAGCAGCCAAGGGCCCCGGGGAGAGACCCAGTACTTC.